This TCR beta chain was captured by sequencing in a study of blood T cell repertoires in COVID-19. In the study overall: Sites in the United States, Italy and Spain provided acute and convalescent COVID-19 samples. In each case, the material was cDNA or gDNA derived from T cells, B-cell-depleted T cells, or PBMCs.

In the original processing: Reference gene primer amplification gave estimated nucleated cell counts. The assay was immunoSEQ multiplex PCR, and TCRdb's table has in-frame clones only and misses some. The DNA gave D and trimming, while V, J and clone size come from that table. The repertoire has 150,000 to 200,000 clones, 86% of them found once; the top ten carry roughly 8%. This clone was seen only a few times. J gave up 0 bases and V 4 bases, and 7 bases lay outside the gene matches. The CDR3 covers 17 residues. Germline values: CDR1 LGHDT, CDR2 YNNKEL (reference sequence). This TCR came from a man in his sixties with acute or convalescent COVID-19. Sequenced material: peripheral blood. The rearrangement joins TRBV3-1 (or the pseudogene TRBV3-2) to TRBJ2-1, with 9 positions matching TRBD2. The CDR3 sequence: CASSRFSSGTSYNEQFF. The CDR3 DNA is TGTGCCAGCAGCCGGTTCTCTAGCGGGACCTCCTACAATGAGCAGTTCTTC.